This TCR beta chain was profiled in a study of radiotherapy plus CTLA-4 blockade in lung cancer. Background on the study: With approximately 30% of patients having disease control, objective responses were seen in 15% to 20%. Study-wide results and caveats: Blood saw expansion of tumor-derived TCR clones after radiotherapy plus ipilimumab. The best prediction of response reportedly came from early blood T cell clone dynamics, with interferon-beta.

The V and J ends lost 5 bases and 9 bases respectively, with 10 bases between them. The CDR3 is made up of 11 amino acids. Germline CDR1 is SEHNR and CDR2 is FQNEAQ (reference sequence). The data were produced by immunoSEQ multiplex PCR, yet TCRdb's version contains in-frame clones alone and is incomplete. The table lists tens of thousands of clones, 70% to 80% of them singletons. As to this clone: What it binds is not known.

The study treated chemo-refractory metastatic non-small-cell lung cancer patients with focal radiation plus ipilimumab CTLA-4 blockade. This TCR came from a human donor with non-small cell lung cancer who had stable disease on radiotherapy plus ipilimumab. Material: peripheral blood, obtained from a patient treated with radiotherapy plus ipilimumab. V gene TRBV7-9 combines with J gene TRBJ1-2; no reliable D call. The CDR3 coding sequence is TGTGCCAGCAGCGGGGATCGACGCTACACCTTC. This encodes CASSGDRRYTF.